The present T cell receptor beta chain was sequenced within a study of T cells in Graves' hyperthyroidism and ophthalmopathy. About the research overall: Peripheral blood draws took place at initial diagnosis, ahead of any treatment. Study conclusions and caveats: Also found in blood were most expanded thyroid clonotypes above 0.001.

Template material for amplifying TCR beta CDR3 regions consisted of RNA transcripts. HTBI primers were the set used in a first-round RT-PCR of the TCR CDR3. TCRdb re-analysed the multiplex PCR reads in MiXCR, keeping a single row per CDR3 protein. The sample has about 600,000 distinct CDR3 sequences; approximately 15% are singletons. Active moderate-to-severe ophthalmopathy, Clinical Activity Score at least 3, NOSPECS at least 4, under 3 months' duration. Any patient presenting with uncontrolled infection, other autoimmune disease, pregnancy or lactation was left out. Ten or more counts support this clonotype. Its antigen is not known. Sequenced input: blood. This receptor was obtained from a middle-aged woman with Graves' ophthalmopathy.

CDR3 bases: TGCAGTGCTAGGACCGGGACCCTGAGGACTAATGAAAAACTGTTTTTT. This codes for CSARTGTLRTNEKLFF. The rearrangement links TRBV20-1 to TRBJ1-4, with D perhaps TRBD1 (5 bases). The CDR3 runs 16 residues. With 3 bases removed from V and 2 bases from J, the gap between germline ends came to 16 bases. The germline gives CDR1 DFQATT, CDR2 SNEGSKA (reference sequence).